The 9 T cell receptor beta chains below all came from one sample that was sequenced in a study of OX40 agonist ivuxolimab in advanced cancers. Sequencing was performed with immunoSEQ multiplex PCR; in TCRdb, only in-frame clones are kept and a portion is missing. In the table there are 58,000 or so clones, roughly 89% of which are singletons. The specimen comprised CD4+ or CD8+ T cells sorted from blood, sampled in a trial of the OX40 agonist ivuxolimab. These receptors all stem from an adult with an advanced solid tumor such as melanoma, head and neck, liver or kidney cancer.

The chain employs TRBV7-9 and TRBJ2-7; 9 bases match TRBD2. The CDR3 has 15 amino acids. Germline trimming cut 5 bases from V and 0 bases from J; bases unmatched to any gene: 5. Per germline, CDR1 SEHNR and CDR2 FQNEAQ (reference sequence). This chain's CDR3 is CASSPSGDSSYEQYF. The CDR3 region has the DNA TGTGCCAGCAGCCCTAGCGGGGATAGCTCCTACGAGCAGTACTTC.

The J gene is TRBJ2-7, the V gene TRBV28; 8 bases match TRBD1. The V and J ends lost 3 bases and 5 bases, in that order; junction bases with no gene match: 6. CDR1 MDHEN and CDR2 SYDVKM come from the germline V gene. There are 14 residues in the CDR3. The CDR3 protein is CASSFRGQMNEQYF. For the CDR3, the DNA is TGTGCCAGCAGTTTCAGGGGGCAGATGAACGAGCAGTACTTC.

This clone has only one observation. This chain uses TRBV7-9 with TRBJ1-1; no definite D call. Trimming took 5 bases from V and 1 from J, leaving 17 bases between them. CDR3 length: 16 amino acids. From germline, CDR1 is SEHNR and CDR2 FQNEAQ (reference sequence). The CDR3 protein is CASSPMVEGSNTEAFF. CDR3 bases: TGTGCCAGCAGCCCTATGGTGGAGGGATCGAACACTGAAGCTTTCTTT. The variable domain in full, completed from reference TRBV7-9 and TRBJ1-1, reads DTGVSQNPRHKITKRGQNVTFRCDPISEHNRLYWYRQTLGQGPEFLTYFQNEAQLEKSRLLSDRFSAERPKGSFSTLEIQRTEQGDSAMYLCASSPMVEGSNTEAFFGQGTRLTVV.

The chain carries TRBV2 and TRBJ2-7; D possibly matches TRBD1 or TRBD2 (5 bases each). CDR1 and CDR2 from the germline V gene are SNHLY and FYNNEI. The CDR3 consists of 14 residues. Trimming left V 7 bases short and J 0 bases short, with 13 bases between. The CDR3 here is CASNRPGTSYEQYF. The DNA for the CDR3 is TGTGCCAGCAATCGGCCGGGGACCTCCTACGAGCAGTACTTC.

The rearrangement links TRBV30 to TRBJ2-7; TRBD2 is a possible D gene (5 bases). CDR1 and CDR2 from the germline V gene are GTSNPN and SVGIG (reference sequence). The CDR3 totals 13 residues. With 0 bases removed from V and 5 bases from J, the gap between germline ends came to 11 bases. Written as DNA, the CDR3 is TGTGCCTGGAGTGTACGAGGGATTAACGAGCAGTACTTC. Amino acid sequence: CAWSVRGINEQYF.

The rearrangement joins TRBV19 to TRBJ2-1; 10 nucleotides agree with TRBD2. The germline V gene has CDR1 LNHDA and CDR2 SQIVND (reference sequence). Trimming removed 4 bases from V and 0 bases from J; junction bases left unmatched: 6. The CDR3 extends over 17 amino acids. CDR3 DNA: TGTGCCAGTAGTACTTCTAGCGGGAGATTCTCCTACAATGAGCAGTTCTTC. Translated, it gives CASSTSSGRFSYNEQFF.

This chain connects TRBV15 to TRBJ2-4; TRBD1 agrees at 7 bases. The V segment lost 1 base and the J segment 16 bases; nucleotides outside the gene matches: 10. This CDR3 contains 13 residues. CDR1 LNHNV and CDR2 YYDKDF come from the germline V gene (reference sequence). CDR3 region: CATSRASGGDPYF. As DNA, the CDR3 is TGTGCCACCAGCAGAGCCTCAGGGGGTGACCCTTACTTC.

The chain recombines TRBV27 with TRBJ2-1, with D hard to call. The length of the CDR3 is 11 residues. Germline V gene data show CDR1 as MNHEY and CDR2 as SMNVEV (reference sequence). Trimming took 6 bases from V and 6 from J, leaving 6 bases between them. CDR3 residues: CASRNSNEQFF. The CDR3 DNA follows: TGTGCCAGCAGAAACAGCAATGAGCAGTTCTTC.

The chain's CDR3 is CASSHLGGSNQPQHF. In nucleotides, the CDR3 is TGCGCCAGCAGCCATCTAGGGGGTAGCAATCAGCCCCAGCATTTT. The chain combines TRBV5-1 with TRBJ1-5, with D tentatively TRBD1 (6 bases). The germline V gene encodes CDR1 SGHRS and CDR2 YFSETQ. Trimming pared 4 bases from V and 0 bases from J, leaving 11 bases between. The CDR3 sequence is 15 residues long.